The present entry profiles one T cell receptor beta chain with its context. The antigen is unknown. One end of the junction is discordant with germline, which a read error may explain. These data are taken from a study of T cells in Graves' hyperthyroidism and ophthalmopathy. The study's findings and limits: Progression to ophthalmopathy was predicted a median of about six months early.

Germline lookup yields CDR1 SGHNT and CDR2 YENEEA. The CDR3 is made up of 15 amino acids. RNA transcripts yielded amplified TCR beta CDR3 regions. An initial round of RT-PCR targeting the TCR CDR3 relied on the HTBI primer set. TCRdb re-called the multiplex PCR reads through MiXCR, storing one row per CDR3 protein. Of some 440,000 distinct CDR3 sequences listed, around 14% are singletons. J is TRBJ2-7 and V is TRBV11-3; 8 bases agree with TRBD1. Sequences were obtained from blood. The sequence was collected from a woman between 18 and 29 years old with Graves' hyperthyroidism. In DNA, the CDR3 is TGTGCCAGCAGCTCGCCGGACAGGGCCCGGCACGAGCAGTGCTTC. The encoded protein is CASSSPDRARHEQCF.